Each of the 24 T cell receptor beta chains below was sequenced from the same sample in a study of cytomegalovirus exposure and HLA in healthy donors. Vbeta (60) and Jbeta (13) primers were used in the PCR. This table comes from immunoSEQ multiplex PCR, and its TCRdb copy is limited to in-frame clones, with some not included. This sample carries about 190,000 clones, more than 65% of them seen once, and the ten largest clones take around 3.3%. Sequenced input: PBMCs. The receptor set was obtained from a woman in her thirties in good health and CMV-seropositive.

The rearrangement joins TRBV4-1 to TRBJ2-7, with D possibly being TRBD2 (5 bases). Trimming removed 5 bases from V and 5 bases from J, with 16 bases in between. The CDR3 is 14 residues long. Germline-derived CDR1 and CDR2 are MGHRA and YSYEKL. The DNA of the CDR3 is TGCGCCAGCAGCAGGCCGGGCGGGCAGGACGAGCAGTACTTC. This translates into CASSRPGGQDEQYF.

The chain uses TRBV5-1 and TRBJ1-5; TRBD1 matches 7 bases. CDR1 and CDR2 (germline): SGHRS, YFSETQ. The CDR3 has 18 amino acids. J was trimmed by 0 bases and V by 5 bases; bases with no gene match: 14. CDR3 sequence reads: CASRGTDKQLYSNQPQHF. DNA of the CDR3: TGCGCCAGCAGGGGGACAGACAAACAGTTATATAGCAATCAGCCCCAGCATTTT. Together with reference TRBV5-1 and TRBJ1-5, the CDR3 gives the full variable domain: KAGVTQTPRYLIKTRGQQVTLSCSPISGHRSVSWYQQTPGQGLQFLFEYFSETQRNKGNFPGRFSGRQFSNSRSEMNVSTLELGDSALYLCASRGTDKQLYSNQPQHFGDGTRLSIL.

The genes are TRBV2 and TRBJ2-1; 8 nucleotides align to TRBD1. This CDR3 spans 13 amino acids. CDR1 is SNHLY, CDR2 FYNNEI, per germline. V shed 7 bases, J shed 9 bases, and the junction held 8 bases outside the gene matches. The CDR3 region has the DNA TGTGCCAGCAAAGGACAGGGTTTGGGTGAGCAGTTCTTC. Translation gives CASKGQGLGEQFF.

The rearrangement links TRBV27 to TRBJ1-1; 8 bases fit TRBD1. Germline V gene lookup returns CDR1 MNHEY and CDR2 SMNVEV (reference sequence). After removal of 4 bases from V and 3 bases from J, the junction contained 7 bases not matched to a gene. There are 15 residues in the CDR3. CDR3 in amino acids: CASSSRDRLYTEAFF. DNA of the CDR3: TGTGCCAGCAGTTCTCGGGACAGGCTTTACACTGAAGCTTTCTTT.

J is TRBJ1-5 and V is TRBV19; no definite D call. The CDR3 length is 12 residues. Per the germline V gene, CDR1 is LNHDA and CDR2 is SQIVND (reference sequence). Trimming stripped 5 bases from V and 3 bases from J, with 5 bases between. In DNA, the CDR3 is TGTGCCAGTAGTTTGGCCAATCAGCCCCAGCATTTT. Protein sequence: CASSLANQPQHF.

The rearrangement joins TRBV5-6 to TRBJ2-1; 12 bases agree with TRBD1. CDR1 SGHDT and CDR2 YYEEEE come from the germline V gene. With 1 base clipped from V and 9 bases from J, the junction kept 8 bases outside the gene matches. CDR3 length: 16 amino acids. CDR3 sequence: CASSLLGQGAGSEQFF. CDR3 sequence (DNA): TGTGCCAGCAGCTTGTTGGGACAGGGGGCTGGAAGTGAGCAGTTCTTC.

J is TRBJ2-1 and V is TRBV19; TRBD1 matches 9 bases. Germline lookup yields CDR1 LNHDA and CDR2 SQIVND (reference sequence). Trimming took 4 bases from V and 9 from J; bases not matched to a gene: 4. The CDR3 spans 13 residues. The CDR3 reads CASSTTGGSEQFF. CDR3 in DNA: TGTGCCAGTAGTACTACAGGGGGCAGTGAGCAGTTCTTC.

The chain recombines TRBV19 with TRBJ2-3; D gene ambiguous. The CDR3 sequence is 13 residues long. From germline, CDR1 is LNHDA and CDR2 SQIVND (reference sequence). The germline V and J ends were trimmed by 8 bases and 3 bases, with 12 bases remaining between them. CDR3: CASSFPTTDTQYF. The CDR3 DNA is TGTGCCAGTTCCTTCCCGACTACAGATACGCAGTATTTT.

J is TRBJ2-7 and V is TRBV19; D unresolved. The ends were cut back, 4 bases at V and 3 bases at J, with 4 bases in the middle. The CDR3 has 11 amino acids. The germline V gene encodes CDR1 LNHDA and CDR2 SQIVND (reference sequence). The CDR3: CASSNSYEQYF. The CDR3 bases are TGTGCCAGTAGTAACAGCTACGAGCAGTACTTC.

The rearrangement links TRBV7-9 to TRBJ1-4; a weak D match, TRBD1 (5 bases). CDR1 is SEHNR and CDR2 is FQNEAQ in the germline V gene (reference sequence). This CDR3 is 13 amino acids long. Trimming shortened V by 3 bases and J by 8 bases, and 10 bases separated the two germline ends. CDR3 region: CASSFRRGEKLFF. CDR3 DNA sequence: TGTGCCAGCAGCTTTAGAAGGGGCGAAAAACTGTTTTTT.

The rearrangement joins TRBV11-2 to TRBJ2-2; TRBD1 aligns across 7 bases. J lost 4 bases, V lost 6 bases, and 17 bases had no gene match. This CDR3 has 18 residues. Germline-derived CDR1 and CDR2 are SGHAT and FQNNGV. The CDR3 sequence: CASRKISRRGSGTGELFF. In DNA form, the CDR3 reads TGTGCCAGCAGGAAAATCAGTCGCAGGGGGAGCGGCACCGGGGAGCTGTTTTTT.

V usage is TRBV5-6 and J usage is TRBJ1-4; no reliable D call. Germline V CDR1 and CDR2: SGHDT, YYEEEE. The CDR3 runs to 14 residues. The germline V and J ends were trimmed by 2 bases and 4 bases, with 9 bases remaining between them. The CDR3 sequence is CASSFRSINEKLFF. Here the CDR3 DNA reads TGTGCCAGCAGCTTCCGCAGTATTAATGAAAAACTGTTTTTT. The variable domain in full, completed from reference TRBV5-6 and TRBJ1-4, reads DAGVTQSPTHLIKTRGQQVTLRCSPKSGHDTVSWYQQALGQGPQFIFQYYEEEERQRGNFPDRFSGHQFPNYSSELNVNALLLGDSALYLCASSFRSINEKLFFGSGTQLSVL.

The rearrangement links TRBV5-6 to TRBJ2-7, with no clear D. V shed 3 bases and J shed 2 bases, with 15 bases lying between them. The CDR3 sequence is 15 residues long. Germline V CDR1 and CDR2: SGHDT, YYEEEE. CDR3: CASSSSDSPAYEQYF. DNA of the CDR3: TGTGCCAGCAGCTCCAGCGATTCCCCCGCCTACGAGCAGTACTTC. Based on the CDR3 plus reference TRBV5-6 and TRBJ2-7, the full variable domain is DAGVTQSPTHLIKTRGQQVTLRCSPKSGHDTVSWYQQALGQGPQFIFQYYEEEERQRGNFPDRFSGHQFPNYSSELNVNALLLGDSALYLCASSSSDSPAYEQYFGPGTRLTVT.

This rearrangement joins TRBV27 to TRBJ1-1; 9 positions agree with TRBD1. Germline-derived CDR1 and CDR2 are MNHEY and SMNVEV (reference sequence). The CDR3 is made up of 15 amino acids. V was clipped by 4 bases and J by 2 bases; unmatched bases: 5. CDR3 sequence reads: CASSSTGGFNTEAFF. The CDR3 nucleotides are TGTGCCAGCAGTTCCACAGGGGGCTTTAACACTGAAGCTTTCTTT.

The chain carries TRBV16 and TRBJ1-2; no firm D call. From germline, CDR1 is KGHSY and CDR2 FQNENV. Trimming removed 0 bases from V and 7 bases from J, with 12 bases in between. CDR3 size: 14 residues. CDR3 DNA sequence: TGTGCCAGCAGCCAATCCCTCCGTTTGTTTGGCTACACCTTC. Protein: CASSQSLRLFGYTF.

The chain carries TRBV14 and TRBJ2-1; TRBD1 is a possible D gene (5 bases). Germline values: CDR1 SGHDN, CDR2 FVKESK. The CDR3 runs 15 residues. The germline V and J ends were trimmed by 2 bases and 7 bases, with 15 bases remaining between them. In DNA, the CDR3 is TGTGCCAGCAGCCAACGCAGGGCGTCGATGAATGAGCAGTTCTTC. Protein: CASSQRRASMNEQFF.

The chain couples TRBV19 to TRBJ1-2; no clear D gene. Germline CDR1 LNHDA, CDR2 SQIVND (reference sequence). Between the trimmed V and J ends, which lost 4 bases and 4 bases, there was a span of 7 bases. The CDR3 length is 12 residues. The CDR3 DNA is TGTGCCAGTAGTACACTAAGCTATGGCTACACCTTC. Its translation: CASSTLSYGYTF. Filled out from reference TRBV19 and TRBJ1-2, the complete variable domain reads DGGITQSPKYLFRKEGQNVTLSCEQNLNHDAMYWYRQDPGQGLRLIYYSQIVNDFQKGDIAEGYSVSREKKESFPLTVTSAQKNPTAFYLCASSTLSYGYTFGSGTRLTVV.

This clone came up a few times. The CDR3 region has the DNA TGCGCCAGCAGCTTGGTCGAAGGAGGGGCGGACTCCGAGACCCAGTACTTC. It is translated as CASSLVEGGADSETQYF. The rearrangement uses TRBV5-1 and TRBJ2-5, with D possibly TRBD2 on 6 matching bases. The CDR3 totals 17 residues. CDR1 is SGHRS and CDR2 is YFSETQ in the germline V gene. Deletions cut 0 bases from V and 5 bases from J, with 20 bases between. The full variable domain, with the rest looked up from reference TRBV5-1 and TRBJ2-5, is KAGVTQTPRYLIKTRGQQVTLSCSPISGHRSVSWYQQTPGQGLQFLFEYFSETQRNKGNFPGRFSGRQFSNSRSEMNVSTLELGDSALYLCASSLVEGGADSETQYFGPGTRLLVL.

The rearrangement links TRBV2 to TRBJ2-3; 7 positions match TRBD1. The CDR3 totals 13 residues. V shed 6 bases, J shed 4 bases, and the junction held 4 bases outside the gene matches. Germline CDR1 is SNHLY and CDR2 is FYNNEI. CDR3 sequence (DNA): TGTGCCAGCAGCAAAGGGGGCCCAGATACGCAGTATTTT. This codes for CASSKGGPDTQYF.

The chain recombines TRBV28 with TRBJ1-1; no firm D call. Germline assignment: CDR1 MDHEN and CDR2 SYDVKM. V lost 6 bases to trimming and J lost 4 bases, with 15 bases between them. The CDR3 spans 14 residues. DNA for the CDR3: TGTGCCAGCAGGCTAGGACTTCGTAGCACTGAAGCTTTCTTT. As protein: CASRLGLRSTEAFF.

The DNA for the CDR3 is TGTGCCAGCAGAGGAGGGGGCGGAGGCTACACCTTC. It yields the protein CASRGGGGGYTF. This chain connects TRBV2 to TRBJ1-2; 7 nucleotides match TRBD1. CDR3 length equals 12 residues. The germline CDR1 and CDR2 sequences are SNHLY and FYNNEI. V lost 6 bases and J lost 8; bases outside the gene matches: 6.

V gene TRBV6-5 combines with J gene TRBJ1-1; tentative D call: TRBD1 (5 bases). Germline CDR1 MNHEY, CDR2 SVGAGI. The CDR3 spans 14 residues. V was cut by 6 bases and J by 2 bases, with 13 bases left in between. The CDR3 spells CASRIGHTNTEAFF. The CDR3 DNA follows: TGTGCCAGCAGGATCGGACATACTAACACTGAAGCTTTCTTT.

The chain is built from TRBV27 and TRBJ1-1; D gene uncertain. Germline V lookup: CDR1 MNHEY, CDR2 SMNVEV (reference sequence). The length of the CDR3 is 13 residues. Between the trimmed V and J ends, which lost 7 bases and 0 bases, there was a span of 9 bases. DNA of the CDR3: TGTGCCAGCAAGTTTACGGTGAACACTGAAGCTTTCTTT. It is translated as CASKFTVNTEAFF.

V gene TRBV5-5 combines with J gene TRBJ1-5; 8 nucleotides align to TRBD1. The J segment lost 2 bases and the V segment lost 4 bases, leaving 14 bases of the junction unmatched. Germline V gives CDR1 SGHKS, CDR2 YYEKEE (reference sequence). The CDR3 runs 18 residues. As DNA, the CDR3 is TGTGCCAGCAGCCCGGAATGGACAGGGAAGTTTGGCAATCAGCCCCAGCATTTT. Its protein product is CASSPEWTGKFGNQPQHF.